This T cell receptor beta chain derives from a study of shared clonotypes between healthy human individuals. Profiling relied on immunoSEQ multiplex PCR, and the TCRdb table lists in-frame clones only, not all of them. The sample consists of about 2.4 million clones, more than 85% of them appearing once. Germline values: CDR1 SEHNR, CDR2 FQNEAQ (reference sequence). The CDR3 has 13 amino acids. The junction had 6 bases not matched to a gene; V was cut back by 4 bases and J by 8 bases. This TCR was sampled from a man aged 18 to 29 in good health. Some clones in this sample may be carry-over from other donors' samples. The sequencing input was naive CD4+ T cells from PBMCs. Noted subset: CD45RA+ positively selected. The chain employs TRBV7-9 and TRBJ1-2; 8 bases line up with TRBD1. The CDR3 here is CASSSQGARGYTF. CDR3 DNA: TGTGCCAGCAGCTCCCAGGGGGCTCGGGGCTACACCTTC.